This entry describes one TCR beta chain. It lacks a known antigen. Base qualities are not at hand, and no much larger clone is one base apart. For the CD8 naive samples, CD45RO-negative cells were positively selected for CCR7, yielding a CD45RA+CCR7+ population from which TemRA cells were excluded. The donors were healthy, HIV-negative adults with no recently reported acute infections or vaccinations. Only Caucasian adults living in Nashville, Tennessee, USA were represented among the donors. Blood was obtained by leukapheresis, after which PBMCs were separated by Ficoll-Histopaque density gradient centrifugation and cryopreserved in liquid nitrogen vapor phase. Purity and quantity of every magnetically sorted T cell population were checked by analytical flow cytometry. Genomic DNA was isolated from every sorted fraction and measured by UV absorbance on a Nanodrop 2000c. Using the deep immunoSEQ assay, multiplex PCR amplified TCR CDR3 regions from genomic DNA. Genomic DNA extracted from each cell subset was distributed evenly over all wells of several immunoSEQ 96-well plates, and each plate served as one replicate. Each replicate PCR for sorted subsets received around 200 ng genomic DNA, equal to around 32,000 T cell genomes. The purified libraries were quantified using a Qubit 3.0 fluorometer, sized with a Bioanalyzer 2100, and then quantified again using the KAPA Library Quantification kit. A separate single-read 150-cycle Illumina NextSeq 550 flow cell was used to sequence each immunoSEQ 96-well plate. The authors' pipeline ran thus. Because only junctional sequences without quality scores were contained in the immunoSEQ output, filtering matching that applied to full-length reads could not be performed. Sequences were annotated with PyIR, a Python wrapper for IgBLAST v1.9, and V/J genes and CDR3 were assigned using IMGT germline references. Reads were removed for weak V/J assignments (E-value above 1e-6), missing CDR3, stop codons, out-of-frame junctions, or ambiguous translated residues. V3J clonotypes were defined by identical inferred V gene, J gene, and CDR3 amino acid sequence. Percentage overlap between repertoires was computed as shared unique clonotypes divided by the size of the smaller repertoire. RTK rarefaction, the Chao1 estimator, and Recon v2.1 estimates of unobserved clonotypes were used to assess repertoire richness. Generation probabilities were computed with OLGA for all TCRbeta clonotypes obtained by the gDNA method from several donors. TCRdb re-hosts the immuneACCESS table, in-frame sequences only. Its copies lack some clones; in the studies checked, an unresolved V gene accounts for under half of them, and the cause for the rest is not known. For V, J and clone size, that table is used; D and trimming come from the DNA. For this sample there are about 2 million clones; 85% to 95% appear just once. Clones ranked in the top ten supply under 1.5% of the sample.

This entry belongs to a study of shared clonotypes between healthy human individuals (dated by TCRdb to about 2020). In terms of the full investigation: The cohort comprised two women and a few men aged 18 to 49 years. For each donor, CD4 naive and CD4 memory were each given three plates, CD8 naive was given two plates, and CD8 memory was given one plate. To estimate repertoire size and how much clonotypes are shared between individuals, the study performed deep sequencing of blood TCR repertoires from about five healthy adults. Libraries were prepared and TCR repertoires were sequenced by different laboratories using diverse techniques, in order to increase sequencing depth and limit assay-specific biases. Between about 0.85 and 10 billion PBMCs per donor were obtained by leukapheresis. Findings and caveats that apply to the study as a whole: Sampling was limited to blood, and TCR repertoires in tissue likely differ from TCR repertoires in blood. Approximately 5% of naive CD4, 3.5% of naive CD8, 2% to 2.5% of memory CD4, and 0.4% of memory CD8 clonotypes were shared across several donors. The genetic and exposure-history diversity represented was limited by the small number of donors. Even with the large sequencing depth, rarefaction of the sorted-subset datasets indicated that sequencing was incomplete. Naive subsets generally had larger estimated clonotype richness than memory subsets. Higher generation probabilities were observed for clonotypes shared by all four sorted-subset donors than for non-shared clonotypes. Pairwise subsampling indicated that sequencing depth was expected to affect the degree of clonotype sharing among donors.

The CDR3 spans 13 residues, from the cysteine through the phenylalanine. Of the read, only the CDR3 DNA is kept; its 39 bases are in frame from base 1. CDR1 and CDR2 are read off the germline V gene as SGHNT and YENEEA. Trimming removed 3 bases from V and 2 bases from J, leaving 8 bases between the germline ends. The chain is assembled from TRBV11-3 and TRBJ2-7; the D segment could be TRBD2, given 5 matching bases. Sequencing was done on a sample of naive CD8+ T cells sorted from blood. The sample's cell subset or site, from its label and the paper: CD45RA+CCR7+. This receptor was identified in a man younger than 30 in good health. The CDR3 protein is CASSFGEAYEQYF. The nucleotide sequence is given as TGTGCCAGCAGCTTCGGGGAAGCCTACGAGCAGTACTTC.